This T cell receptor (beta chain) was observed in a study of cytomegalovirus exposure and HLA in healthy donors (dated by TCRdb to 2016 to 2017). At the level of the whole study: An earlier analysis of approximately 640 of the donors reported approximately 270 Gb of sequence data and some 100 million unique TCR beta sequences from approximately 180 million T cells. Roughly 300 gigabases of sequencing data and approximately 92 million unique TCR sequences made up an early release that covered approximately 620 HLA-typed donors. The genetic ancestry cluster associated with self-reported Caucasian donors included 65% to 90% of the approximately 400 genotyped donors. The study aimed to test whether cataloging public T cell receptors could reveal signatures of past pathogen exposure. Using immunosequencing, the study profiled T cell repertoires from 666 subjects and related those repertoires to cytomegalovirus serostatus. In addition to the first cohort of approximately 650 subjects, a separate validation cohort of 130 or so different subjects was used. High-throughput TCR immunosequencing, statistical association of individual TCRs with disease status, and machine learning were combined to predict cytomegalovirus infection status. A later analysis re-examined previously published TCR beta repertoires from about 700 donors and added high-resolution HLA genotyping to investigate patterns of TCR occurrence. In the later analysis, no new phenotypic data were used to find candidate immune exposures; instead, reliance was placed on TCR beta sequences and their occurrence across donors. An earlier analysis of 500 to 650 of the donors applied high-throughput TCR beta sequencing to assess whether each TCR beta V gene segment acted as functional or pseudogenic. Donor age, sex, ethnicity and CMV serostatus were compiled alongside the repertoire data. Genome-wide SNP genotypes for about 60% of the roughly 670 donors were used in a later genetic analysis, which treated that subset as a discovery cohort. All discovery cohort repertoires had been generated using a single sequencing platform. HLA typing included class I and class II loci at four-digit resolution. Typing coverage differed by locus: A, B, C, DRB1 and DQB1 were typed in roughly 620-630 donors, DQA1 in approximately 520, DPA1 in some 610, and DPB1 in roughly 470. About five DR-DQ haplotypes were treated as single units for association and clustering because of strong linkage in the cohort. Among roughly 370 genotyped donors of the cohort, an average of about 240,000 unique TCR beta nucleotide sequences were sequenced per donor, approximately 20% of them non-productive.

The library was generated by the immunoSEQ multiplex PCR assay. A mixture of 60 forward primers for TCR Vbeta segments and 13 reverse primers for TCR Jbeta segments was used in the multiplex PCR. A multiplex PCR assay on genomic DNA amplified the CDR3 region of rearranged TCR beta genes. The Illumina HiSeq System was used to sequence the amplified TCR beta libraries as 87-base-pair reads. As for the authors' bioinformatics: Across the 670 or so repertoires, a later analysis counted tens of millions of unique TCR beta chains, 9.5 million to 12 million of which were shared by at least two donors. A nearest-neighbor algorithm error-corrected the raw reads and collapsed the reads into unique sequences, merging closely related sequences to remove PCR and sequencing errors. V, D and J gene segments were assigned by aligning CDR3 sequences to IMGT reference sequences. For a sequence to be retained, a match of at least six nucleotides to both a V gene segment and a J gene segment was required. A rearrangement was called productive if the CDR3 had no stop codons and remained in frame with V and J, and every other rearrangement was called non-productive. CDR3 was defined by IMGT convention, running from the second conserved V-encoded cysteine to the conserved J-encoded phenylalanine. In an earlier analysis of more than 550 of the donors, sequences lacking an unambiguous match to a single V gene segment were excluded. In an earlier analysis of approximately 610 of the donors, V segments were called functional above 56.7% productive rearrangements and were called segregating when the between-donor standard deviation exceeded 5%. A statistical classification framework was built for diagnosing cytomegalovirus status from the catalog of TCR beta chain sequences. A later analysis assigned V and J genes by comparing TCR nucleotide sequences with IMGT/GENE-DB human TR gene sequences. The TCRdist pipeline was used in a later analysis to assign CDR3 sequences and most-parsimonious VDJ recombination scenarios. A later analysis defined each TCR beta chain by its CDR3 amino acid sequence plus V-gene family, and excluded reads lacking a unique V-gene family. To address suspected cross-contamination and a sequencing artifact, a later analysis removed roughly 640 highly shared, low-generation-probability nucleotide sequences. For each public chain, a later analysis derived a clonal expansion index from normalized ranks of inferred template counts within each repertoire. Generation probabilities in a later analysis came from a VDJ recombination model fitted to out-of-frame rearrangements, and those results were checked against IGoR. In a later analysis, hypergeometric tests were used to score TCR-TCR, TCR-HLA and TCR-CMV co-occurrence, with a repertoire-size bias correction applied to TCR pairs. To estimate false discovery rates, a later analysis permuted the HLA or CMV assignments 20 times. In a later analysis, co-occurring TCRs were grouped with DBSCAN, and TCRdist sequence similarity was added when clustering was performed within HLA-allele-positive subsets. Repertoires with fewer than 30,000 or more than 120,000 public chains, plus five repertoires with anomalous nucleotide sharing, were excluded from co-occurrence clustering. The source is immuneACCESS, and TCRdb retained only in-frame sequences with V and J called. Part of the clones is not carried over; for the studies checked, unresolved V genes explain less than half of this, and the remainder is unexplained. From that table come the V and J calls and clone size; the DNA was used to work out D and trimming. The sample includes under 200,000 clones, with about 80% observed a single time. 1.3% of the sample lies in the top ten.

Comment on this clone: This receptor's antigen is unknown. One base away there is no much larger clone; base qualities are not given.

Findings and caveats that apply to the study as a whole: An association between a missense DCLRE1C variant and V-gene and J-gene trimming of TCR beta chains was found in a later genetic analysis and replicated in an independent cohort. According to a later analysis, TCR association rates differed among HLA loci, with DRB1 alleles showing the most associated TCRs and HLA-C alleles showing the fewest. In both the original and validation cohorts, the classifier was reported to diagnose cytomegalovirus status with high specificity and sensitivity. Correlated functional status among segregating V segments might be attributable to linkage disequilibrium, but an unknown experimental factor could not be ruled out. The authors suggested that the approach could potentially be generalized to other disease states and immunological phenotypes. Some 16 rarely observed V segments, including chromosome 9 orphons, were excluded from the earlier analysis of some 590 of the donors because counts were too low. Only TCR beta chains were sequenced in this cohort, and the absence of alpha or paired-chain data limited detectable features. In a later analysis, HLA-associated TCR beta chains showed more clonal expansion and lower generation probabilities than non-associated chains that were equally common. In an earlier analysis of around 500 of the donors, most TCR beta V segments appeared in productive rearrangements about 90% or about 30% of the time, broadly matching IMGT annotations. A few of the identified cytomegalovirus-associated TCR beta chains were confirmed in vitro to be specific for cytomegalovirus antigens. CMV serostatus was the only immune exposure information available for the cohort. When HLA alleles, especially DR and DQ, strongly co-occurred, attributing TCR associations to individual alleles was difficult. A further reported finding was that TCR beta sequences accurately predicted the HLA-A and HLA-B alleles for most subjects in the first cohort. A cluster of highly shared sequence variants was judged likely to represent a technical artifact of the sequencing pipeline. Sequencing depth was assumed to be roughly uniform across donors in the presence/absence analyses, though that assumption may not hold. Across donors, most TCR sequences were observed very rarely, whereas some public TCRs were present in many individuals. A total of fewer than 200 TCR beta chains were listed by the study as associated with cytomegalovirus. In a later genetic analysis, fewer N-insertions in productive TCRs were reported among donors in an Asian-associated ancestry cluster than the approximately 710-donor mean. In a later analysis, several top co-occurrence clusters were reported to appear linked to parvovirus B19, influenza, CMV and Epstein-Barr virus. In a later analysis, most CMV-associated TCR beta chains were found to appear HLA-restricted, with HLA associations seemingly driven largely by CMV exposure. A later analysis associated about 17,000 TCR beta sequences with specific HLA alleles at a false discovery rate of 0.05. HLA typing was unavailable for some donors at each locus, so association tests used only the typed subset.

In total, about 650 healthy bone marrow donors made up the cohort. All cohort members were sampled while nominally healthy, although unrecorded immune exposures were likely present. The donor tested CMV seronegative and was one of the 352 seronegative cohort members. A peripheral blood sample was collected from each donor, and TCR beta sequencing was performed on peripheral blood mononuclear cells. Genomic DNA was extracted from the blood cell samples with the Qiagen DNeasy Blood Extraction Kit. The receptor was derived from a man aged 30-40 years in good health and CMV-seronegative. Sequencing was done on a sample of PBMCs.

The nucleotides are TGCGCCAGCAGTCAAGGATCGCGGGGGAGCTCCTACGAGCAGTACTTC. Its protein reads: CASSQGSRGSSYEQYF. The chain is assembled from TRBV23-1 and TRBJ2-7; the central 7 bases match TRBD2. TRBV23-1 is treated as an ORF (open reading frame) with a function not yet certain. Trimming removed 2 bases from V and 0 bases from J; the gene matches leave 7 bases unexplained. Including the terminal cysteine and phenylalanine, the CDR3 comprises 16 residues. Here the CDR3 DNA is all that survives: 48 bases in frame from base 1.